This T cell receptor beta chain emerged from a study of T-cell memory formation after mild COVID-19. About the study: Most TCR clusters belonged to a single donor.

Many counts were recorded for this clonotype. Its antigen is not identified. From the 5' RACE reads, TCRdb called clonotypes with MiXCR, one entry per CDR3 protein. The sample carries around 190,000 distinct CDR3 sequences, around 20% recorded once. Broader study findings: Contracting clones from day 15 to 85 showed balanced CD4/CD8; later expanders favored CD4+. Clonal second-wave expansions that peaked on day 37 had unconfirmed SARS-CoV-2 specificity. CD4+ clones that contracted lay mainly in CM and EM; CD8+ ones lay in EMRA.

Material: PBMCs or a T cell subset sorted from them (not recorded which). The receptor was derived from a man in his late teens or twenties who had mild COVID-19 (a few samples of this study predate the infection). Cell type and time point are not known.

CDR3 in amino acids: CASSPSGGLTEAFF. The CDR3 DNA reads as TGTGCCAGCTCACCAAGCGGGGGCCTCACTGAAGCTTTCTTT. The chain carries TRBV18 and TRBJ1-1; D is perhaps TRBD1 (6 bases). The CDR3 has 14 residues. Trimming stripped 2 bases from V and 4 bases from J, with 11 bases between. Germline values: CDR1 KGHSH, CDR2 LQKENI.